This TCR beta chain stems from a study of identical twins. Looked up from germline, CDR1 is LGHNT and CDR2 is FRNRAP. CDR3 size: 13 residues. V lost 0 bases and J lost 5, with 8 bases in between. A note on this clonotype: Its target is unknown.

TCRdb redid the calling of the 5' RACE reads with MiXCR, one entry per CDR3 protein. The sample lists hundreds of thousands of distinct CDR3 sequences; 21% were seen once. The study's findings and limits: Researchers reported weaker excess twin sharing in beta out-of-frame sequences.

Another study also made use of these data, one on T cells expressing NK-cell markers. That paper states: With respect to HCMV, most of the eight sequenced donors were seropositive, and one was seronegative. The same clonotypes also predominated in the CD3+CD56-NKG2C+ fraction of a handful of donors.

The V and J genes are TRBV12-5 and TRBJ2-7; weak D call: TRBD1 (6 bases). The receptor comes from a woman aged 18-30 years in good health. Specimen: PBMCs. The CDR3: CASGLVQGDEQYF. The CDR3 DNA reads TGTGCTAGTGGTTTGGTACAGGGAGACGAGCAGTACTTC.